These T cell receptor beta chains were read from a single sample in a study of blood T cell repertoires in COVID-19. The assay was immunoSEQ multiplex PCR, and TCRdb's table has in-frame clones only and misses some. There are some 66,000 clones in the sample; 91% occur only once, and around 6.7% lies in the top ten. Sample: peripheral blood. The receptors come from a human donor in a cohort sampled during active COVID-19. CDR3s include the opening cysteine and the closing phenylalanine or tryptophan. Fields, in order: V gene, clone size, J gene, D gene, CDR3 protein, CDR3 DNA. D genes are given only for firm matches. Not every row has a clone size; where given, it reads once, few, many or a size class.

V: TRBV2
size: NA
J: TRBJ2-7
D: NA
CDR3: CASSTSRSYEQYF
DNA: TGTGCCAGCAGCACTAGCCGCTCCTACGAGCAGTACTTC

V: TRBV9
size: NA
J: TRBJ2-3
D: TRBD2
CDR3: CASSAGTSGVESTDTQYF
DNA: TGTGCCAGCAGCGCCGGGACTAGCGGGGTCGAGAGCACAGATACGCAGTATTTT

V: TRBV18
size: NA
J: TRBJ1-1
D: TRBD1
CDR3: CASSPLRDSNTEAFF
DNA: TGTGCCAGCTCACCTCTCCGGGACAGCAACACTGAAGCTTTCTTT

V: TRBV2
size: NA
J: TRBJ2-1
D: TRBD1
CDR3: CASTGDQTYNEQFF
DNA: TGTGCCAGTACAGGGGACCAAACGTACAATGAGCAGTTCTTC

V: TRBV21-1
size: NA
J: TRBJ2-7
D: NA
CDR3: CASSKSDREKAYEQYF
DNA: TGTGCCAGCAGCAAAAGTGACAGGGAAAAGGCCTACGAGCAGTACTTC

V: TRBV7-9
size: NA
J: TRBJ2-5
D: TRBD2
CDR3: CASSLPHAGGETQYF
DNA: TGTGCCAGCAGCTTACCCCACGCCGGGGGGGAGACCCAGTACTTC

V: TRBV3-1/TRBV3-2
size: NA
J: TRBJ2-3
D: TRBD2
CDR3: CASSQLAGGDTQYF
DNA: TGTGCCAGCAGCCAGCTAGCGGGGGGGGATACGCAGTATTTT

V: TRBV5-5
size: once
J: TRBJ1-2
D: NA
CDR3: CASSPAQNYGYTF
DNA: TGTGCCAGCAGCCCGGCACAGAACTATGGCTACACCTTC

V: TRBV6-2/TRBV6-3
size: once
J: TRBJ2-7
D: TRBD1
CDR3: CASSGTGQGRYEQYF
DNA: TGTGCCAGCAGTGGTACAGGACAGGGGCGATACGAGCAGTACTTC

V: TRBV9
size: NA
J: TRBJ2-1
D: TRBD2
CDR3: CASSVTSGDNEQFF
DNA: TGTGCCAGCAGCGTGACTAGCGGAGACAATGAGCAGTTCTTC

V: TRBV23-1
size: NA
J: TRBJ2-5
D: TRBD2
CDR3: CASRSQSRREGRRGRETQYF
DNA: TGCGCCAGCAGATCCCAAAGCCGACGGGAGGGAAGGCGCGGTAGGGAGACCCAGTACTTC

V: TRBV5-1
size: NA
J: TRBJ1-2
D: TRBD1
CDR3: CASSRQGTFNYGYTF
DNA: TGCGCCAGCAGTCGACAGGGGACGTTTAACTATGGCTACACCTTC

V: TRBV5-8
size: NA
J: TRBJ1-6
D: NA
CDR3: CASCTRTKNSPLHF
DNA: TGTGCCTCCTGCACCAGGACAAAAAATTCACCCCTCCACTTT

V: TRBV5-8
size: once
J: TRBJ2-7
D: TRBD1
CDR3: CASSRIRGRDEQYF
DNA: TGTGCCAGCAGCCGAATCAGGGGGCGAGACGAGCAGTACTTC

V: TRBV5-1
size: NA
J: TRBJ1-1
D: NA
CDR3: CASSLVQGQNTEAFF
DNA: TGCGCCAGCAGCTTGGTGCAGGGACAGAACACTGAAGCTTTCTTT

V: TRBV5-6
size: NA
J: TRBJ2-7
D: NA
CDR3: CASSLFPSYEQYF
DNA: TGTGCCAGCAGCTTGTTCCCGTCCTACGAGCAGTACTTC

V: TRBV5-4
size: few
J: TRBJ2-2
D: TRBD2
CDR3: CASSLSGGRGGELFF
DNA: TGTGCCAGCAGCTTGTCTGGCGGGAGGGGCGGGGAGCTGTTTTTT

V: TRBV10-2
size: NA
J: TRBJ1-1
D: NA
CDR3: CASRGPSTEAFF
DNA: TGCGCCAGCAGGGGGCCGAGCACTGAAGCTTTCTTT

V: TRBV19
size: NA
J: TRBJ1-2
D: TRBD1
CDR3: CASRDRVDGYTF
DNA: TGTGCCAGTAGGGACAGGGTGGATGGCTACACCTTC

V: TRBV28
size: NA
J: TRBJ2-1
D: NA
CDR3: CASSPRAHGRDEQFF
DNA: TGTGCCAGCAGTCCGAGGGCACACGGTCGGGATGAGCAGTTCTTC

V: TRBV20-1
size: NA
J: TRBJ1-2
D: TRBD1
CDR3: CSASGPGGESGYGYTF
DNA: TGCAGTGCTAGTGGTCCAGGGGGCGAATCGGGCTATGGCTACACCTTC

V: TRBV7-2
size: NA
J: TRBJ2-7
D: TRBD2
CDR3: CASSLRSGSEYEQYF
DNA: TGTGCCAGCAGCTTAAGGAGCGGGAGTGAGTACGAGCAGTACTTC

V: TRBV3-1/TRBV3-2
size: NA
J: TRBJ2-1
D: NA
CDR3: CASSAQREYNEQFF
DNA: TGTGCCAGCAGCGCTCAGAGGGAGTACAATGAGCAGTTCTTC

V: TRBV5-1
size: NA
J: TRBJ2-1
D: TRBD1
CDR3: CASNQQGAVSNEQFF
DNA: TGCGCCAGCAACCAACAGGGGGCTGTGTCCAATGAGCAGTTCTTC

V: TRBV19
size: few
J: TRBJ2-2
D: NA
CDR3: CASSMRGTAGELFF
DNA: TGTGCCAGTAGTATGAGGGGGACGGCCGGGGAGCTGTTTTTT

V: TRBV6-1
size: NA
J: TRBJ2-4
D: TRBD2
CDR3: CASSDSGENIQYF
DNA: TGTGCCAGCAGTGATAGCGGGGAAAACATTCAGTACTTC

V: TRBV6-2/TRBV6-3
size: NA
J: TRBJ2-5
D: TRBD2
CDR3: CASSSHTIAGAVGTQYF
DNA: TGTGCCAGCAGTTCCCACACCATAGCGGGGGCCGTAGGGACCCAGTACTTC

V: TRBV2
size: NA
J: TRBJ2-2
D: NA
CDR3: CASSVWRASAANTGELFF
DNA: TGTGCCAGCAGTGTTTGGAGGGCTAGCGCCGCGAACACCGGGGAGCTGTTTTTT

V: TRBV7-2
size: NA
J: TRBJ1-6
D: TRBD1
CDR3: CASSLVRQGGDSPLHF
DNA: TGTGCCAGCAGCTTAGTCCGACAGGGTGGGGATTCACCCCTCCACTTT

V: TRBV5-4
size: once
J: TRBJ2-5
D: NA
CDR3: CASSPWTLRQENQETQYF
DNA: TGTGCCAGCAGCCCGTGGACCCTCCGACAGGAGAACCAAGAGACCCAGTACTTC

V: TRBV5-6
size: once
J: TRBJ2-5
D: TRBD2
CDR3: CASSKLAAETQYF
DNA: TGTGCCAGCAGCAAACTAGCGGCGGAGACCCAGTACTTC

V: TRBV9
size: NA
J: TRBJ2-1
D: TRBD2
CDR3: CASSVVNSGRYNEQFF
DNA: TGTGCCAGCAGCGTAGTGAATAGCGGGAGATACAATGAGCAGTTCTTC

V: TRBV24-1
size: NA
J: TRBJ2-7
D: NA
CDR3: CATAGEKNEQYF
DNA: TGTGCCACCGCAGGGGAGAAGAACGAGCAGTACTTC

V: TRBV30
size: NA
J: TRBJ2-7
D: TRBD2
CDR3: CAWRPAGGPGEQYF
DNA: TGTGCCTGGAGGCCCGCGGGAGGGCCTGGCGAGCAGTACTTC

V: TRBV9
size: NA
J: TRBJ1-5
D: TRBD1
CDR3: CASSDGAGGSNQPQHF
DNA: TGTGCCAGCAGCGACGGCGCAGGGGGAAGCAATCAGCCCCAGCATTTT

V: TRBV28
size: once
J: TRBJ1-2
D: TRBD1
CDR3: CASSVGQGRIVGYTF
DNA: TGTGCCAGCAGTGTTGGACAGGGACGGATAGTTGGCTACACCTTC

V: TRBV5-1
size: NA
J: TRBJ2-1
D: NA
CDR3: CASSLGRGGYNEQFF
DNA: TGCGCCAGCAGCTTGGGTAGAGGCGGCTACAATGAGCAGTTCTTC

V: TRBV5-4
size: NA
J: TRBJ1-1
D: NA
CDR3: CARPLPQGRWNTEAFF
DNA: TGTGCCAGGCCTCTCCCACAGGGTCGTTGGAACACTGAAGCTTTCTTT

V: TRBV20-1
size: NA
J: TRBJ2-1
D: TRBD2
CDR3: CSASLVTSGNEQFF
DNA: TGCAGTGCTAGTTTGGTGACTAGCGGAAATGAGCAGTTCTTC

V: TRBV19
size: NA
J: TRBJ2-4
D: NA
CDR3: CASSMDHRGNIQYF
DNA: TGTGCCAGTAGTATGGATCATCGGGGAAACATTCAGTACTTC

V: TRBV29-1
size: once
J: TRBJ2-3
D: TRBD1
CDR3: CSGGGQAPTDTQYF
DNA: TGCAGCGGTGGAGGACAGGCCCCCACAGATACGCAGTATTTT

V: TRBV7-8
size: few
J: TRBJ2-1
D: NA
CDR3: CASSLVVGEFNEQFF
DNA: TGTGCCAGCAGCTTAGTCGTGGGAGAGTTCAATGAGCAGTTCTTC

V: TRBV7-2
size: NA
J: TRBJ2-1
D: NA
CDR3: CASSGGRYNEQFF
DNA: TGTGCCAGCTCCGGCGGGCGCTACAATGAGCAGTTCTTC

V: TRBV7-2
size: once
J: TRBJ2-5
D: NA
CDR3: CASSLETGLETQYF
DNA: TGTGCCAGCAGCTTAGAGACAGGATTAGAGACCCAGTACTTC

V: TRBV18
size: NA
J: TRBJ1-1
D: TRBD1
CDR3: CASSELRQGASNTEAFF
DNA: TGTGCCAGCTCAGAACTACGCCAGGGGGCGTCGAACACTGAAGCTTTCTTT

V: TRBV10-1
size: NA
J: TRBJ2-1
D: NA
CDR3: CASSESGSSGNEQFF
DNA: TGCGCCAGCAGTGAGTCGGGCTCGTCCGGCAATGAGCAGTTCTTC

V: TRBV28
size: NA
J: TRBJ1-1
D: NA
CDR3: CASSLGTNTEAFF
DNA: TGTGCCAGCAGTTTGGGCACGAACACTGAAGCTTTCTTT

V: TRBV3-1/TRBV3-2
size: NA
J: TRBJ1-3
D: TRBD1
CDR3: CASRHRGGWAGNTIYF
DNA: TGCGCCAGCAGGCACAGGGGAGGTTGGGCTGGAAACACCATATATTTT

V: TRBV6-6
size: NA
J: TRBJ2-7
D: TRBD2
CDR3: CASSYSLAGVSYEQYF
DNA: TGTGCCAGCAGTTACTCACTAGCGGGGGTTTCCTACGAGCAGTACTTC

V: TRBV5-4
size: NA
J: TRBJ2-2
D: TRBD1
CDR3: CASSTADRGTGELFF
DNA: TGTGCCAGCAGCACAGCGGACAGGGGGACCGGGGAGCTGTTTTTT

V: TRBV11-2
size: NA
J: TRBJ2-1
D: NA
CDR3: CASSLGREKRSSYNEQFF
DNA: TGTGCCAGCAGCTTAGGCCGGGAGAAGAGGAGCTCCTACAATGAGCAGTTCTTC

V: TRBV4-3
size: NA
J: TRBJ2-3
D: TRBD2
CDR3: CASSQDLAGGDTQYF
DNA: TGCGCCAGCAGCCAAGACCTAGCGGGAGGGGATACGCAGTATTTT

V: TRBV6-6
size: NA
J: TRBJ1-1
D: NA
CDR3: CASSYSGRNTEAFF
DNA: TGTGCCAGCAGTTACTCTGGGCGGAACACTGAAGCTTTCTTT